A selection of T cell receptor beta chains follows, all from one sample in a study of Graves' ophthalmopathy and Graves' hyperthyroidism. From the multiplex PCR reads, TCRdb called clonotypes with MiXCR, one entry per CDR3 protein. The top ten hold roughly 2.4% of the sample, which has some 350,000 distinct CDR3 sequences, approximately 18% seen once. Sequencing was performed on peripheral blood. These TCRs come from an adult woman with stable Graves' hyperthyroidism. Both conserved end residues are part of each CDR3. The order of the fields is V gene, J gene, D gene, clone size, CDR3 protein, CDR3 DNA. The D gene is left open where the match is weak. The size field is filled for only some rows; it gives once, few, many or a size class.

>TRBV20-1|TRBJ2-4|TRBD2|many
CSARDGLAGGPTKNIQYF
TGCAGTGCTAGAGATGGGCTAGCGGGAGGGCCAACCAAAAACATTCAGTACTTC
>TRBV5-6|TRBJ2-5|-|few
CASNPGSQETQYF
TGTGCCAGCAACCCAGGGAGCCAAGAGACCCAGTACTTC
>TRBV19|TRBJ2-7|TRBD1|many
CARGTGGNYEQYF
TGTGCCAGAGGGACAGGGGGCAATTACGAGCAGTACTTC
>TRBV6-5|TRBJ1-1|-|many
CASSYSFRESTEAFF
TGTGCCAGCAGTTACTCGTTCAGGGAATCCACTGAAGCTTTCTTT
>TRBV12-3/TRBV12-4|TRBJ2-7|-|many
CASSSGTFAAYEQYF
TGTGCCAGCAGCTCCGGGACTTTTGCAGCCTACGAGCAGTACTTC
>TRBV7-9|TRBJ2-2|-|many
CASRYNGDTGELFF
TGTGCCAGCAGGTACAACGGGGACACCGGGGAGCTGTTTTTT
>TRBV18|TRBJ2-5|-|many
CASSPPRSKTQYF
TGTGCCAGCTCACCACCCAGATCGAAGACCCAGTACTTC
>TRBV6-1|TRBJ1-6|-|-
CASRDPFRSRDSPLHF
TGTGCCAGCAGAGACCCGTTCCGGTCACGGGATTCACCCCTCCACTTT
>TRBV6-5|TRBJ2-7|TRBD1|many
CASKKTGTESYEQYF
TGTGCCAGCAAAAAGACCGGGACAGAGTCCTACGAGCAGTACTTC
>TRBV19|TRBJ1-2|-|many
CASHALGYGYTF
TGTGCCAGTCACGCGCTCGGGTATGGCTACACCTTC
>TRBV2|TRBJ2-7|-|many
CASSDSSYEQYF
TGTGCCAGCAGTGACTCCTCCTACGAGCAGTACTTC
>TRBV12-3/TRBV12-4|TRBJ2-2|-|many
CASKGGVANTGELFF
TGTGCCAGCAAAGGGGGGGTGGCGAACACCGGGGAGCTGTTTTTT
>TRBV6-1|TRBJ1-1|-|once
CASSEVQGRWTEAFF
TGTGCCAGCAGTGAAGTTCAGGGGAGGTGGACTGAAGCTTTCTTT
>TRBV6-5|TRBJ1-2|-|many
CASSYTDNYGYTF
TGTGCCAGCAGTTACACGGACAACTATGGCTACACCTTC
>TRBV30|TRBJ2-7|TRBD2|many
CAWSGGTSGNYEQYF
TGTGCCTGGAGTGGCGGGACTAGCGGGAACTACGAGCAGTACTTC
>TRBV20-1|TRBJ2-7|-|many
CSVGTESSYEQYF
TGCAGTGTTGGGACGGAAAGCTCCTACGAGCAGTACTTC
>TRBV20-1|TRBJ1-5|TRBD1|many
CSARGGQARGQPQHF
TGCAGTGCTAGAGGGGGACAGGCGCGGGGGCAGCCCCAGCATTTT
>TRBV27|TRBJ1-2|TRBD1|many
CASSPRTGGFGYTF
TGTGCCAGCAGCCCTCGGACAGGGGGCTTTGGCTACACCTTC
>TRBV7-9|TRBJ2-5|TRBD2|-
CASSPGREQETQYF
TGTGCCAGCAGCCCAGGGAGGGAGCAAGAGACCCAGTACTTC
>TRBV6-1|TRBJ2-2|TRBD1|many
CASYPPHRGPTGELFF
TGTGCCAGCTATCCCCCACACAGGGGCCCAACCGGGGAGCTGTTTTTT
>TRBV20-1|TRBJ2-7|-|many
CSARVRGGRYEQYF
TGCAGTGCTAGAGTGCGGGGAGGCCGGTACGAGCAGTACTTC
>TRBV20-1|TRBJ2-5|-|-
CSADGTYSQETQYF
TGCAGTGCCGACGGGACTTACTCTCAAGAGACCCAGTACTTC
>TRBV28|TRBJ2-7|-|many
CASSSLGITYEQYF
TGTGCCAGCAGTTCGCTCGGGATTACCTACGAGCAGTACTTC
>TRBV6-2/TRBV6-3|TRBJ2-7|-|many
CASSYPEAHEQYF
TGTGCCAGCAGTTACCCGGAGGCGCACGAGCAGTACTTC
>TRBV19|TRBJ1-1|-|many
CASSITGAGNTEAFF
TGTGCCAGTAGTATAACGGGCGCAGGGAACACTGAAGCTTTCTTT
>TRBV5-1|TRBJ2-5|-|-
CASSLDEGRVETQYF
TGCGCCAGCAGCTTGGACGAGGGGCGGGTAGAGACCCAGTACTTC
>TRBV6-1|TRBJ2-2|TRBD1|many
CASRHGQGGTGELFF
TGTGCCAGCAGACACGGACAGGGTGGCACCGGGGAGCTGTTTTTT
>TRBV12-3/TRBV12-4|TRBJ1-2|-|many
CASREGHPYGYTF
TGTGCCAGCAGGGAGGGACACCCCTATGGCTACACCTTC
>TRBV20-1|TRBJ2-7|-|-
CSASLNRAYEQYF
TGCAGTGCTAGTTTAAATCGGGCCTACGAGCAGTACTTC
>TRBV29-1|TRBJ1-2|TRBD1|-
CSVVGTGEGYTF
TGCAGCGTTGTGGGGACAGGGGAGGGCTACACCTTC
>TRBV28|TRBJ2-2|TRBD1|many
CASRPGTGHTGELFF
TGTGCCAGCCGCCCCGGGACAGGGCACACCGGGGAGCTGTTTTTT
>TRBV7-2|TRBJ1-2|-|-
CASSLSRGASGYTF
TGTGCCAGCAGCTTATCTCGGGGGGCAAGCGGCTACACCTTC
>TRBV12-3/TRBV12-4|TRBJ2-5|-|many
CASRPDPIAYF
TGTGCCAGCAGACCCGACCCGATTGCGTACTTC
>TRBV28|TRBJ1-1|-|-
CASRPSGWNTEAFF
TGTGCCAGCAGGCCATCCGGGTGGAACACTGAAGCTTTCTTT